This TCR beta chain came from a study of blood T cells in healthy people across ages. Notes on the study in general: Investigators treated diversity estimates from one million T cells as underestimates.

Turning to this clonotype: Its matching antigen is unknown.

Alongside a J-beta primer mix, a sample-barcoded 5' primer served in a second PCR lasting about 7 to 12 cycles. TCRdb re-analysed the 5' RACE reads in MiXCR, keeping a single row per CDR3 protein. The sample contains approximately 810,000 distinct CDR3 sequences, 35% to 40% of which appear only once. Material: blood. This clonotype was obtained from a man aged 18 to 30 in good health.

The CDR3 DNA is TGTGCCAGCAGCTTGGGCAGGGACTACAATGAGCAGTACTTC. Translating it yields CASSLGRDYNEQYF. The chain combines TRBV5-4 with TRBJ2-5; TRBD2 aligns across 7 bases. This CDR3 has 14 residues. Germline assignment: CDR1 SGHNT and CDR2 YYREEE (reference sequence). The V gene end was trimmed by 0 bases and the J gene end by 11 bases; junction bases not matched to a gene: 10.